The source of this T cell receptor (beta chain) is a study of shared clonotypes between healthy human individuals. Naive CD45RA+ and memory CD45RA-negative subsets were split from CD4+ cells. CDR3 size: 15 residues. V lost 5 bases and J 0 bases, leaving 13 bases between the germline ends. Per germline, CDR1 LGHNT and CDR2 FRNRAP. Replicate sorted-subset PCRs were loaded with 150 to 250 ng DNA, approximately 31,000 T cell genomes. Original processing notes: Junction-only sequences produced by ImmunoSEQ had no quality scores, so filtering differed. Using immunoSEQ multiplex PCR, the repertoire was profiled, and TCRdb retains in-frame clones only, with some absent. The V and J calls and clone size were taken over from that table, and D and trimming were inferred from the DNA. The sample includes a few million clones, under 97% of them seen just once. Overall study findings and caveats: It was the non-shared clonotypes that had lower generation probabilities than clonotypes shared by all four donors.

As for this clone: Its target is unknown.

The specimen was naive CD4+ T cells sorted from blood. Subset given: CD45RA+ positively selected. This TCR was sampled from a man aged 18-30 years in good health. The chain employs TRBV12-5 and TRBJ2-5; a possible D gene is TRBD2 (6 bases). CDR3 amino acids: CASGGPSDNQETQYF. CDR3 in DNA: TGTGCTAGTGGTGGGCCTAGCGACAACCAAGAGACCCAGTACTTC.